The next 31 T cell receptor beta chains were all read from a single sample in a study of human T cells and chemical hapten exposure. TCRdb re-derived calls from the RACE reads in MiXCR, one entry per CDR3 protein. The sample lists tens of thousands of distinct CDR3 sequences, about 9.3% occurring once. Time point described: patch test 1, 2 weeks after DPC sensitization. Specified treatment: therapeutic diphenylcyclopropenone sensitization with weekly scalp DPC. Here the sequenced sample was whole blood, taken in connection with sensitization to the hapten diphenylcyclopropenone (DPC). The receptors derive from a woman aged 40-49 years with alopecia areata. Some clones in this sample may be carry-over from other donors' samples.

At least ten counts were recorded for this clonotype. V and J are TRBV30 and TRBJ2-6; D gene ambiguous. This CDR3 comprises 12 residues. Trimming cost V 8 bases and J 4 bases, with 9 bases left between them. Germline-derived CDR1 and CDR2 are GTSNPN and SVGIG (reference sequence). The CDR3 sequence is CAGLWGANVLTF. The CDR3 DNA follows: TGTGCCGGCCTATGGGGGGCCAACGTCCTGACTTTC.

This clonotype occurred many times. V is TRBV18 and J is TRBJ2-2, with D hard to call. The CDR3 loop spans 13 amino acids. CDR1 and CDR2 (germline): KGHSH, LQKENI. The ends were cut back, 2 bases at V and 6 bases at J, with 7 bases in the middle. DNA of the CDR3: TGTGCCAGCTCACCAGATCCGGCCGGGGAGCTGTTTTTT. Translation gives CASSPDPAGELFF.

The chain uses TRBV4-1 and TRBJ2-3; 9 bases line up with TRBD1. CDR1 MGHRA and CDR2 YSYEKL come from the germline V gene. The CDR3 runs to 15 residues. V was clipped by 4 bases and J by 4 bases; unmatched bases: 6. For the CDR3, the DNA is TGCGCCAGCAGCCTGGGACAGGGATCCGCAGATACGCAGTATTTT. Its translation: CASSLGQGSADTQYF.

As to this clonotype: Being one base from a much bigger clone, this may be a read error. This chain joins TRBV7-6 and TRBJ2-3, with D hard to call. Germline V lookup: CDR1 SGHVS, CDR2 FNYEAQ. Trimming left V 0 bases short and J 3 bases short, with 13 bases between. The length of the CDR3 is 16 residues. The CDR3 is CASSLACDEETDTQYF. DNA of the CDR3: TGTGCCAGCAGCTTAGCTTGTGACGAGGAAACAGATACGCAGTATTTT.

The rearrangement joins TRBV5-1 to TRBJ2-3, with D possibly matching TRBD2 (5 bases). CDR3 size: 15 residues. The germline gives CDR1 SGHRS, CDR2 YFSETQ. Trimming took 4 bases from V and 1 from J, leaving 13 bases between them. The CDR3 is CASSRGSVGTDTQYF. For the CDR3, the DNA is TGCGCCAGCAGCCGCGGTAGCGTAGGCACAGATACGCAGTATTTT.

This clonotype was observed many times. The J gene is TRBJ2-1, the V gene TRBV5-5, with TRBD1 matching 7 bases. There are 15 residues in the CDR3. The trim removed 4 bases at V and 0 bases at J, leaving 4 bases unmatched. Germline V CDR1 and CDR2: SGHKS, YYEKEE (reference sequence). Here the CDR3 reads CASSTTGLSYNEQFF. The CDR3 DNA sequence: TGTGCCAGCAGCACGACAGGGCTCTCCTACAATGAGCAGTTCTTC.

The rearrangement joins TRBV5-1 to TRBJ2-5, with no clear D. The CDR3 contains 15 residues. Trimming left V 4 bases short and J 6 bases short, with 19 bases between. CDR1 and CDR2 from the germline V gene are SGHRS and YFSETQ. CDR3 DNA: TGCGCCAGCAGCCGTTGGGATCTGGACGTGAAGACCCAGTACTTC. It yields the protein CASSRWDLDVKTQYF.

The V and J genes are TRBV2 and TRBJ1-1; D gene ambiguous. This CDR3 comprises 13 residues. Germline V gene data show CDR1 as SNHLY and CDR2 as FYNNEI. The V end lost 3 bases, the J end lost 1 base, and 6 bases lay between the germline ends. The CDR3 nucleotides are TGTGCCAGCAGTGAGCACAGGAACACTGAAGCTTTCTTT. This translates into CASSEHRNTEAFF.

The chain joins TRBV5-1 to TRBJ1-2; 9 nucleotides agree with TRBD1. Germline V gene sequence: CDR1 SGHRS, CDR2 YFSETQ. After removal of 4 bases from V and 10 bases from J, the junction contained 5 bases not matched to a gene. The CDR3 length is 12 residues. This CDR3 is CASSTGQGTYTF. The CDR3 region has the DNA TGCGCCAGCAGCACGGGACAGGGAACCTACACCTTC.

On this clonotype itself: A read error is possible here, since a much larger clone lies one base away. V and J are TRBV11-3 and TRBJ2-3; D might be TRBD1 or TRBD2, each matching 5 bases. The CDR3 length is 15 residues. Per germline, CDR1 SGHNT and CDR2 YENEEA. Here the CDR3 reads CTSSLGTRATDTQYF. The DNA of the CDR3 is TGTACCAGCAGCTTAGGGACCCGAGCCACAGATACGCAGTATTTT.

As DNA, the CDR3 is TGCAGTGCTAGTGGGCAGGGATCCTACAATGAGCAGTTCTTC. Amino acids: CSASGQGSYNEQFF. This chain connects TRBV20-1 to TRBJ2-1, with D maybe TRBD1 (5 bases). The CDR3 is 14 amino acids. The germline gives CDR1 DFQATT, CDR2 SNEGSKA (reference sequence). V gave up 3 bases and J gave up 1 base, with 10 bases separating them.

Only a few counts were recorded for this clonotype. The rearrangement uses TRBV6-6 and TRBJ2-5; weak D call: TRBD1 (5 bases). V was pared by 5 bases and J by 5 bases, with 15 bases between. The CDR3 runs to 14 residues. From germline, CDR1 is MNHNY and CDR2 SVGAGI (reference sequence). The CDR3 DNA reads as TGTGCCAGCAGTCAACTCAGGGTTCGGGAGACCCAGTACTTC. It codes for CASSQLRVRETQYF.

The CDR3, as DNA: TGCAGCGTTGGGACAGGGAGCTCCTACAATGAGCAGTTCTTC. Its translation: CSVGTGSSYNEQFF. The chain employs TRBV29-1 and TRBJ2-1; the match to TRBD1 covers 8 bases. The germline CDR1 and CDR2 sequences are SQVTM and ANQGSEA. The junction had 2 bases not matched to a gene; V was cut back by 4 bases and J by 0 bases. The CDR3 consists of 14 residues.

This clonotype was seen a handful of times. The CDR3 bases are TGCAGTGCTAGAGATCTAGGGGGAGCGGGATACAATGAGCAGTTCTTC. Encoded protein: CSARDLGGAGYNEQFF. The V and J genes are TRBV20-1 and TRBJ2-1, with TRBD2 as a possible D gene (7 bases). V gave up 0 bases and J gave up 4 bases, with 16 bases separating them. The CDR3 loop spans 16 amino acids. Germline assignment: CDR1 DFQATT and CDR2 SNEGSKA (reference sequence).

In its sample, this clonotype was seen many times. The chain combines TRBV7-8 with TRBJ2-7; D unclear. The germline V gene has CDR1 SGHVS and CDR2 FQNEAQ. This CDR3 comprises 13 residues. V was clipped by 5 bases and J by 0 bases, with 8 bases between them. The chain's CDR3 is CASSLDPSYEQYF. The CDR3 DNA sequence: TGTGCCAGCAGCCTGGACCCCTCCTACGAGCAGTACTTC.

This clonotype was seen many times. The DNA of the CDR3 is TGTGCCAGCAGTTTGCGACAGGGCGGTAATGAAAAACTGTTTTTT. Its protein product is CASSLRQGGNEKLFF. The V and J genes are TRBV12-3 or TRBV12-4 and TRBJ1-4, with 7 bases identical to TRBD1. This CDR3 has 15 amino acids. The V segment lost 3 bases and the J segment 4 bases; nucleotides outside the gene matches: 5.

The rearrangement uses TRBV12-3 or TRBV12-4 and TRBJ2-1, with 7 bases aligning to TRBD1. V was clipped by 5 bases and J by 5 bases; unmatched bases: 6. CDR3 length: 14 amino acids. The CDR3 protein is CASSQRDSNNEQFF. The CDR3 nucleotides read TGTGCCAGCAGTCAGAGGGACAGTAACAATGAGCAGTTCTTC.

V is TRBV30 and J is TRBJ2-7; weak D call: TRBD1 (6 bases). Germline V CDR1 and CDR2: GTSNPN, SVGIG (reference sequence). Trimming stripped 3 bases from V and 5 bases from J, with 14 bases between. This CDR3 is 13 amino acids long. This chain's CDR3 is CAWRETGIHEQYF. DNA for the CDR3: TGTGCCTGGAGAGAGACAGGTATCCACGAGCAGTACTTC.

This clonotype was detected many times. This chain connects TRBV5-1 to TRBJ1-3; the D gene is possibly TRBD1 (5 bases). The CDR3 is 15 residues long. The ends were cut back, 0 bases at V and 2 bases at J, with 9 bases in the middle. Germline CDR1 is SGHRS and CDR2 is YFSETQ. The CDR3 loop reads CASSLEGAAGNTIYF. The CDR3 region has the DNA TGCGCCAGCAGCTTGGAAGGGGCGGCTGGAAACACCATATATTTT.

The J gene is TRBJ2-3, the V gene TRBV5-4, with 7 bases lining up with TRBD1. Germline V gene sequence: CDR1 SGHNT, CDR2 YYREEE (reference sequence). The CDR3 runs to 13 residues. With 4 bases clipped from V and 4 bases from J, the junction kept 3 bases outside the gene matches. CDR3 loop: CASSVQGPDTQYF. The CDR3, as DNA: TGTGCCAGCAGCGTACAGGGGCCAGATACGCAGTATTTT.

As DNA, the CDR3 is TGTGCCAGCAGTTATGGCGGAGAGCAGTTCTTC. Encoded protein: CASSYGGEQFF. J is TRBJ2-1 and V is TRBV27; D remains unclear. This CDR3 has 11 residues. With 4 bases removed from V and 10 bases from J, the gap between germline ends came to 8 bases. Germline-derived CDR1 and CDR2 are MNHEY and SMNVEV (reference sequence).

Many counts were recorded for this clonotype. The CDR3 DNA reads as TGTGCCAGCAGCCAGGCCGGGACAGGGGGAGGAAAAGCTTTCTTT. Amino acid sequence: CASSQAGTGGGKAFF. The V gene is TRBV3-1, the J gene TRBJ1-1, with TRBD1 identical over 11 bases. The CDR3 contains 15 residues. Germline V gene data show CDR1 as LGHDT and CDR2 as YNNKEL (reference sequence). J was trimmed by 9 bases and V by 3 bases; bases with no gene match: 9.

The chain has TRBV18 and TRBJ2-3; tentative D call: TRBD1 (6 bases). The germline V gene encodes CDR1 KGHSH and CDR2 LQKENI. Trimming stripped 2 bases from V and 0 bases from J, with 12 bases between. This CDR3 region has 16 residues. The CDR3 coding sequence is TGTGCCAGCTCACCAACCGGACAGCATAGCACAGATACGCAGTATTTT. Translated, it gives CASSPTGQHSTDTQYF.

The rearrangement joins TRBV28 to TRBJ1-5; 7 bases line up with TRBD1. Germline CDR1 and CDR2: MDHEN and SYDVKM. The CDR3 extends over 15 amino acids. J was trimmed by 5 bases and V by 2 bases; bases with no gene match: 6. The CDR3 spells CASSLGGRGDQPQHF. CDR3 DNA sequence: TGTGCCAGCAGTTTAGGTGGCAGGGGGGATCAGCCCCAGCATTTT.

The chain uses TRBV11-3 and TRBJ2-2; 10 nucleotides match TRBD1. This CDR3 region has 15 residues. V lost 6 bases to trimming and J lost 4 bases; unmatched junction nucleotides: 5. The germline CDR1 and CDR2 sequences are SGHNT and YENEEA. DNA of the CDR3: TGTGCCAGCAGACGGGACAGGGGAGCCACCGGGGAGCTGTTTTTT. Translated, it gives CASRRDRGATGELFF. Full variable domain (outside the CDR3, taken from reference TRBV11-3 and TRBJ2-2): EAGVVQSPRYKIIEKKQPVAFWCNPISGHNTLYWYLQNLGQGPELLIRYENEEAVDDSQLPKDRFSAERLKGVDSTLKIQPAELGDSAVYLCASRRDRGATGELFFGEGSRLTVL.

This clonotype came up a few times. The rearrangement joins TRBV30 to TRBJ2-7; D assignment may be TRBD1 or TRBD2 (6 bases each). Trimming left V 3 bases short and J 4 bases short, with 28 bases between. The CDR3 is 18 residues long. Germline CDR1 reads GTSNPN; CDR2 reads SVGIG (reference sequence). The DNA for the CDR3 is TGTGCCTGGAGCGGTACGATACCGGGGGCAAGAGCTACGTACGAGCAGTACTTC. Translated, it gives CAWSGTIPGARATYEQYF.

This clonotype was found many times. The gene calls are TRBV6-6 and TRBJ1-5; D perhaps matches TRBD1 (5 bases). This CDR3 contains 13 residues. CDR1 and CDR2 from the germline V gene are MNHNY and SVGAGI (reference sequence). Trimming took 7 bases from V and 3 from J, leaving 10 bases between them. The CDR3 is CASKLGDNQPQHF. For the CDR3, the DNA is TGTGCCAGCAAACTGGGGGACAATCAGCCCCAGCATTTT.

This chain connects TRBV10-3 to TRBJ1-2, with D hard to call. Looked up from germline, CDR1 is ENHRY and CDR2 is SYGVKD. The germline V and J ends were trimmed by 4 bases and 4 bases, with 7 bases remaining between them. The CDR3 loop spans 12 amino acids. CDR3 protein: CAISVGLYGYTF. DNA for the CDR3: TGTGCCATCAGTGTCGGTCTCTATGGCTACACCTTC.

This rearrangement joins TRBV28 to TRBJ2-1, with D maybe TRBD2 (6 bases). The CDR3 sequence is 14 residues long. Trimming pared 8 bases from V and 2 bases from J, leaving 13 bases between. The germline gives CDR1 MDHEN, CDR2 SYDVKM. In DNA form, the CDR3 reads TGTGCCAGCTGGGGGGTTCCAACCTACAATGAGCAGTTCTTC. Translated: CASWGVPTYNEQFF.

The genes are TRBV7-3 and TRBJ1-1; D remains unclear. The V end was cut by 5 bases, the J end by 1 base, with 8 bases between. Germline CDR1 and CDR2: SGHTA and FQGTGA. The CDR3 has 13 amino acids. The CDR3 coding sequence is TGTGCCAGCAGCGGCGCCGCGAACACTGAAGCTTTCTTT. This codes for CASSGAANTEAFF.

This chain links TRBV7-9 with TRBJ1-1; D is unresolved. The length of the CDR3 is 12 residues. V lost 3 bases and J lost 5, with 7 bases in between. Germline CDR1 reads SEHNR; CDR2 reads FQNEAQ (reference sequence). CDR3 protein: CASSFYATEAFF. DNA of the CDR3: TGTGCCAGCAGCTTTTATGCAACTGAAGCTTTCTTT.